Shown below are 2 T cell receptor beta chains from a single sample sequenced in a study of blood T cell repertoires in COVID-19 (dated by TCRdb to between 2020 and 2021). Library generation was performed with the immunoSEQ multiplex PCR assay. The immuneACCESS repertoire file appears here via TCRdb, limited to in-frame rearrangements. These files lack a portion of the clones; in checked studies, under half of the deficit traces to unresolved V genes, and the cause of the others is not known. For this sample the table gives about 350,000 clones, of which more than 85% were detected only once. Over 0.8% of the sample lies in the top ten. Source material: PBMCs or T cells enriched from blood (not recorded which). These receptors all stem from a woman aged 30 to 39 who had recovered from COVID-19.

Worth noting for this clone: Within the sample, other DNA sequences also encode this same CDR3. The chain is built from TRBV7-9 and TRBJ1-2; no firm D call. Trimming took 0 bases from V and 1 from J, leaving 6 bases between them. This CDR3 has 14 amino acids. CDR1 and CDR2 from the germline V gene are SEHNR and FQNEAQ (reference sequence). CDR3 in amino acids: CASSLASGNYGYTF. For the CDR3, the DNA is TGTGCCAGCAGCTTAGCCTCGGGTAACTATGGCTACACCTTC.

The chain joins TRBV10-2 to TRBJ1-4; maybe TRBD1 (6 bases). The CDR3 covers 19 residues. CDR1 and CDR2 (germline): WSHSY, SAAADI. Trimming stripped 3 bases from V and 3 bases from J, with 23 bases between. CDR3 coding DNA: TGCGCCAGCAGTGATATTTTTCGGGACAACGGGGCGGCTAATGAAAAACTGTTTTTT. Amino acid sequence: CASSDIFRDNGAANEKLFF.